A selection of T cell receptor beta chains follows, all from one sample in a study of T-cell memory formation after mild COVID-19. TCRdb fed the 5' RACE reads into MiXCR, producing one record per CDR3 protein. The repertoire has tens of thousands of distinct CDR3 sequences, 16% of them found once; the top ten carry about 31%. The specimen sequenced was PBMCs or a T cell subset sorted from them (not recorded which). Every receptor here comes from an adult woman who had mild COVID-19 (a few samples of this study predate the infection). Cell type and time point are not known. CDR3s include the opening cysteine and the closing phenylalanine or tryptophan. A D gene is named only where the DNA matches it firmly. Expanded clones get a size class; other rows say once, few or many, or leave the size out.

J gene | V gene | clone size | D gene | CDR3 DNA | CDR3 protein
TRBJ2-3 | TRBV20-1 | - | - | TGCAGTGCTAGCCCCTATGGAGGATTGGATACGCAGTATTTT | CSASPYGGLDTQYF
TRBJ1-1 | TRBV5-5 | few | - | TGTGCCAGCAGCTTCGGGGGAGGGCTCAACACTGAAGCTTTCTTT | CASSFGGGLNTEAFF
TRBJ1-1 | TRBV20-1 | few | TRBD1 | TGCAGTGCCGATAGTCGCAATTATGACAGGGGGCGGAACACTGAAGCTTTCTTT | CSADSRNYDRGRNTEAFF
TRBJ2-5 | TRBV29-1 | few | TRBD1 | TGCAGCGTTTGGGACAGGGTTGAGACCCAGTACTTC | CSVWDRVETQYF
TRBJ2-1 | TRBV5-1 | - | TRBD1 | TGCGCCAGCAGCCTCCCAAGGGGGCTGGGTTACAATGAGCAGTTCTTC | CASSLPRGLGYNEQFF
TRBJ2-1 | TRBV7-3 | few | TRBD2 | TGTGCCAGCAGCAGAGCGGGGCCCCACAATGAGCAGTTCTTC | CASSRAGPHNEQFF
TRBJ2-6 | TRBV4-3 | - | - | TGCGCCAGCAGCCCTAAAAGGAACAGCCCGTTGTACGTCCTGACTTTC | CASSPKRNSPLYVLTF
TRBJ2-3 | TRBV20-1 | - | TRBD1 | TGCAGTGCTAGTGGACAGGGGTACACAGATACGCAGTATTTT | CSASGQGYTDTQYF
TRBJ1-2 | TRBV7-2 | once | - | TGTGCCAGCAGCCCTCGGGGCGTCTATGGCTACACCTTC | CASSPRGVYGYTF
TRBJ2-5 | TRBV7-6 | - | TRBD2 | TGTGCCAGCAGCGTTAGCGGGGGGGAACAAGAGACCCAGTACTTC | CASSVSGGEQETQYF
TRBJ2-4 | TRBV28 | few | - | TGTGCCAGCACGTCCCCCCCGGGGTCGGACATTCAGTACTTC | CASTSPPGSDIQYF
TRBJ1-5 | TRBV6-5 | - | TRBD1 | TGTGCCAGCAGTCAGGGACAGGGACGGCAGCCCCAGCATTTT | CASSQGQGRQPQHF
TRBJ1-4 | TRBV7-2 | - | TRBD1 | TGTGCCAGCAGCCCCCGGACAGGGAGAATGGCTAATGAAAAACTGTTTTTT | CASSPRTGRMANEKLFF
TRBJ2-2 | TRBV5-6 | few | - | TGTGCCAGCAGCTTGGGCGCAGGGACCGGGGAGCTGTTTTTT | CASSLGAGTGELFF
TRBJ2-3 | TRBV12-3/TRBV12-4 | - | TRBD2 | TGTGCCAGCAGGAGAAGCGGGGGGGAAGATACGCAGTATTTT | CASRRSGGEDTQYF
TRBJ1-2 | TRBV7-2 | - | - | TGTGCCACCGTATCAGGAGGCTATGGCTACACCTTC | CATVSGGYGYTF
TRBJ2-3 | TRBV7-9 | few | - | TGTGCCAGCAGCTTAGCCCAACTAGAGGCAGATACGCAGTATTTT | CASSLAQLEADTQYF
TRBJ2-3 | TRBV7-8 | - | TRBD2 | TGTGCCAGCAGGCCAATCCTACTAGCGGAAAGCACAGATACGCAGTATTTT | CASRPILLAESTDTQYF
TRBJ2-1 | TRBV7-9 | many | - | TGTGCCAGCAGCTTCCAGGGCAATGAGCAGTTCTTC | CASSFQGNEQFF
TRBJ2-7 | TRBV7-8 | few | - | TGTGCCAGCAGCCCCGGAGCACCGAGCTCCTACGAGCAGTACTTC | CASSPGAPSSYEQYF
TRBJ1-1 | TRBV21-1 | - | - | TGTGCCAGCAGCAAAGGAACTCGGACAGTCGGGGATGCGATGAACACTGAAGCTTTCTTT | CASSKGTRTVGDAMNTEAFF
TRBJ2-7 | TRBV12-3/TRBV12-4 | - | - | TGTGCCAGCAGCGACAGTAGTCACTACGAGCAGTACTTC | CASSDSSHYEQYF
TRBJ2-5 | TRBV12-3/TRBV12-4 | many | TRBD1 | TGTGCCAGCAGTTTATCAGGGGGCCTGGAGACCCAGTACTTC | CASSLSGGLETQYF
TRBJ2-1 | TRBV6-1 | many | - | TGTGCCAGCAGTGTCGGGGCCCACAATGAGCAGTTCTTC | CASSVGAHNEQFF
TRBJ2-3 | TRBV7-8 | few | - | TGTGCCAGCAGCTTAGGGGCGGCCCCCCTCGGCTATTTT | CASSLGAAPLGYF
TRBJ2-1 | TRBV7-9 | few | - | TGTGCCAGCAGCTTAAGTGGGCCCGTGACAGGGCAGTTCTTC | CASSLSGPVTGQFF